These T cell receptor beta chains were read from a single sample in a study of shared clonotypes between healthy human individuals. The data were produced by immunoSEQ multiplex PCR, yet TCRdb's version contains in-frame clones alone and is incomplete. The table shows 850,000 to 1,200,000 clones, with about 80% occurring only once. Sequenced sample: memory CD4+ T cells sorted from blood. Receptor source: a man between 18 and 29 years old in good health. Each CDR3 is given with its conserved first and last residue. The order of the fields is CDR3 DNA, CDR3 protein, D gene, J gene, clone size, V gene. The D gene is left open where the match is weak. The size field is filled for only some rows; it gives once, few, many or a size class.

cdr3_nt: TGTGCCAGCAGCCAAGGAGGGAGGATGGGAGAGACCCAGTACTTC; cdr3_aa: CASSQGGRMGETQYF; d_call: .; j_call: TRBJ2-5; clone_size: .; v_call: TRBV14
cdr3_nt: TGTGCCAGCAGTGCCTTGGACAGGGGGCTTGACGAGCAGTACTTC; cdr3_aa: CASSALDRGLDEQYF; d_call: TRBD1; j_call: TRBJ2-7; clone_size: .; v_call: TRBV25-1
cdr3_nt: TGCGCCAGCAGTCCAGAACACAGGGCGGGTCAGCCCCAGCATTTT; cdr3_aa: CASSPEHRAGQPQHF; d_call: .; j_call: TRBJ1-5; clone_size: .; v_call: TRBV23-1
cdr3_nt: TGTGCCAGCAGTGAATCAGGGAGGGACGAGCAGTACTTC; cdr3_aa: CASSESGRDEQYF; d_call: TRBD2; j_call: TRBJ2-7; clone_size: once; v_call: TRBV25-1
cdr3_nt: TGTGCCAGCAGCGTAGCCCAGGGGTCCTACAATGAGCAGTTCTTC; cdr3_aa: CASSVAQGSYNEQFF; d_call: .; j_call: TRBJ2-1; clone_size: once; v_call: TRBV9
cdr3_nt: TGCGCCAGCAGCCAAGTCGGTGGCTCTGGAAACACCATATATTTT; cdr3_aa: CASSQVGGSGNTIYF; d_call: .; j_call: TRBJ1-3; clone_size: .; v_call: TRBV4-3
cdr3_nt: TGTGCCAGCAGTTACTCGGGGAGCTCCTATAATTCACCCCTCCACTTT; cdr3_aa: CASSYSGSSYNSPLHF; d_call: .; j_call: TRBJ1-6; clone_size: .; v_call: TRBV6-5
cdr3_nt: TGTGCCAGCAGTTCTACCGGGACAGGGGGCGGTGAGCAGTACTTC; cdr3_aa: CASSSTGTGGGEQYF; d_call: TRBD1; j_call: TRBJ2-7; clone_size: .; v_call: TRBV27
cdr3_nt: TGTGCCAGCAGTTACGGGTCAGGGGCCTATGGCTACACCTTC; cdr3_aa: CASSYGSGAYGYTF; d_call: .; j_call: TRBJ1-2; clone_size: .; v_call: TRBV6-5
cdr3_nt: TGTGCCAGCAGCGTACAGGGGTGGGAGACCCAGTACTTC; cdr3_aa: CASSVQGWETQYF; d_call: TRBD1; j_call: TRBJ2-5; clone_size: .; v_call: TRBV7-9
cdr3_nt: TGTGCCAGCACCTCAGCGGGGGGACCAAGAAACACCATATATTTT; cdr3_aa: CASTSAGGPRNTIYF; d_call: .; j_call: TRBJ1-3; clone_size: .; v_call: TRBV6-1
cdr3_nt: TGTGCCAGCAAGACCCCGGGGGGGGCGAACACTGAAGCTTTCTTT; cdr3_aa: CASKTPGGANTEAFF; d_call: .; j_call: TRBJ1-1; clone_size: .; v_call: TRBV6-1
cdr3_nt: TGTGCCAGCAGCGTATACGGGGGGCAAGAGACCCAGTACTTC; cdr3_aa: CASSVYGGQETQYF; d_call: TRBD2; j_call: TRBJ2-5; clone_size: many; v_call: TRBV9
cdr3_nt: TGTGCCAGCAGTCCCCGGAGAGGGACTGGGGCCAACGTCCTGACTTTC; cdr3_aa: CASSPRRGTGANVLTF; d_call: .; j_call: TRBJ2-6; clone_size: .; v_call: TRBV28
cdr3_nt: TGTGCCAGCAGCTTGGCCGTGACAGGGGCAGTTGGTCGCGAACTGTTTTTT; cdr3_aa: CASSLAVTGAVGRELFF; d_call: TRBD1; j_call: TRBJ1-4; clone_size: .; v_call: TRBV5-6
cdr3_nt: TGCAGCGTTAAACCCCGGGGGGAAGGCACCGGGGAGCTGTTTTTT; cdr3_aa: CSVKPRGEGTGELFF; d_call: TRBD2; j_call: TRBJ2-2; clone_size: .; v_call: TRBV29-1
cdr3_nt: TGTGCCTCAGCCCCTGACTATGGCTACACCTTC; cdr3_aa: CASAPDYGYTF; d_call: .; j_call: TRBJ1-2; clone_size: .; v_call: TRBV30
cdr3_nt: TGTGCCAGCAGCACCGGGCGAGCCTACGAGCAGTACTTC; cdr3_aa: CASSTGRAYEQYF; d_call: .; j_call: TRBJ2-7; clone_size: .; v_call: TRBV5-4
cdr3_nt: TGTGCCAGCAGTCGCGGACAGGGGGGCCTTTCTGGGGCCAACGTCCTGACTTTC; cdr3_aa: CASSRGQGGLSGANVLTF; d_call: TRBD1; j_call: TRBJ2-6; clone_size: .; v_call: TRBV5-4
cdr3_nt: TGTGCCAGCAGCGGAACAGGGGGCTGGAACACTGAAGCTTTCTTT; cdr3_aa: CASSGTGGWNTEAFF; d_call: TRBD1; j_call: TRBJ1-1; clone_size: .; v_call: TRBV6-6
cdr3_nt: TGTGCCAGCAGCTTAAAGTGGAAGAGAGGAGATGAGCAGTTCTTC; cdr3_aa: CASSLKWKRGDEQFF; d_call: .; j_call: TRBJ2-1; clone_size: .; v_call: TRBV7-2
cdr3_nt: TGTGCCAGCAGGTCAGGAGCGAACACCGGGGAGCTGTTTTTT; cdr3_aa: CASRSGANTGELFF; d_call: .; j_call: TRBJ2-2; clone_size: once; v_call: TRBV7-6
cdr3_nt: TGTGCCAGCAGTGAGCCCCACTCTGGGGCCAACGTCCTGACTTTC; cdr3_aa: CASSEPHSGANVLTF; d_call: .; j_call: TRBJ2-6; clone_size: .; v_call: TRBV6-1
cdr3_nt: TGTGCCAGCGGGGGGCGATTCTCTGGAAACACCATATATTTT; cdr3_aa: CASGGRFSGNTIYF; d_call: .; j_call: TRBJ1-3; clone_size: .; v_call: TRBV2
cdr3_nt: TGTGCCAGCAGCCTGTCCGGGTTTTGGGGCTACACCTTC; cdr3_aa: CASSLSGFWGYTF; d_call: .; j_call: TRBJ1-2; clone_size: .; v_call: TRBV5-5
cdr3_nt: TGTGCCAGCAGCTTGATTAGCGGGCCCTATGGCTACACCTTC; cdr3_aa: CASSLISGPYGYTF; d_call: .; j_call: TRBJ1-2; clone_size: few; v_call: TRBV7-2
cdr3_nt: TGTGCCAGCAGTCCCGGGGATAATGGAAACACCATATATTTT; cdr3_aa: CASSPGDNGNTIYF; d_call: .; j_call: TRBJ1-3; clone_size: .; v_call: TRBV6-5
cdr3_nt: TGTGCCATCAGTGCGGACAGGCAAGGGGAGCTGTTTTTT; cdr3_aa: CAISADRQGELFF; d_call: TRBD1; j_call: TRBJ2-2; clone_size: .; v_call: TRBV10-3
cdr3_nt: TGTGCCAGCAGCCGGTTTACCCGGACAGTACGAGAGACCCAGTACTTC; cdr3_aa: CASSRFTRTVRETQYF; d_call: .; j_call: TRBJ2-5; clone_size: .; v_call: TRBV7-2
cdr3_nt: TGCGCCAGCAGCGGGACGAACCCCTCCTACGAGCAGTACTTC; cdr3_aa: CASSGTNPSYEQYF; d_call: .; j_call: TRBJ2-7; clone_size: .; v_call: TRBV5-1
cdr3_nt: TGTGCCAGCAGCTCGGAACTGGGGACCGGGGAGCTGTTTTTT; cdr3_aa: CASSSELGTGELFF; d_call: .; j_call: TRBJ2-2; clone_size: .; v_call: TRBV7-8
cdr3_nt: TGTGCCAGCAGCTTAGTAGAGGGGGTTGACTATGGCTACACCTTC; cdr3_aa: CASSLVEGVDYGYTF; d_call: .; j_call: TRBJ1-2; clone_size: .; v_call: TRBV7-9
cdr3_nt: TGTGCCAGCAGCCGGACTAGCGGCCAAGAGACCCAGTACTTC; cdr3_aa: CASSRTSGQETQYF; d_call: TRBD2; j_call: TRBJ2-5; clone_size: .; v_call: TRBV7-9
cdr3_nt: TGTGCCTGGACCACCGGCCGAGGCACCATATATTTT; cdr3_aa: CAWTTGRGTIYF; d_call: .; j_call: TRBJ1-3; clone_size: many; v_call: TRBV30
cdr3_nt: TGTGCCAGCTCCAGGACGGCTGACACCACCGGGGCCAACGTCCTGACTTTC; cdr3_aa: CASSRTADTTGANVLTF; d_call: .; j_call: TRBJ2-6; clone_size: .; v_call: TRBV18
cdr3_nt: TGTGCCAACCTAACAGGGCTGGATCAGCCCCAGCATTTT; cdr3_aa: CANLTGLDQPQHF; d_call: .; j_call: TRBJ1-5; clone_size: .; v_call: TRBV6-4
cdr3_nt: TGCGCCAGCAGCCTTAGCGGGGGGGCCGACGAGCAGTACTTC; cdr3_aa: CASSLSGGADEQYF; d_call: TRBD2; j_call: TRBJ2-7; clone_size: .; v_call: TRBV5-1
cdr3_nt: TGTGCCAGCAGTTTGGCCAGATCAGGGACCCAGTACTTC; cdr3_aa: CASSLARSGTQYF; d_call: .; j_call: TRBJ2-5; clone_size: .; v_call: TRBV27
cdr3_nt: TGTGCCAGCATCTCCGGGTCTATTACCTACGAGCAGTACTTC; cdr3_aa: CASISGSITYEQYF; d_call: .; j_call: TRBJ2-7; clone_size: .; v_call: TRBV28
cdr3_nt: TGTGCCAGCAGTACAGGGGTCAGAGTCCAAGAGACCCAGTACTTC; cdr3_aa: CASSTGVRVQETQYF; d_call: TRBD1; j_call: TRBJ2-5; clone_size: few; v_call: TRBV6-1
cdr3_nt: TGCTGGGGCGTTGAGGGCAGGGTTAACACCTTC; cdr3_aa: CWGVEGRVNTF; d_call: .; j_call: TRBJ1-2; clone_size: few; v_call: TRBV20-1
cdr3_nt: TGTGCCAGCAGTGAAGCCCTGTACCAAGAGACCCAGTACTTC; cdr3_aa: CASSEALYQETQYF; d_call: .; j_call: TRBJ2-5; clone_size: once; v_call: TRBV6-1
cdr3_nt: TGTGCCAGCAGCGGACGTCCGGGACAGGAGGCTGGAAACACCATATATTTT; cdr3_aa: CASSGRPGQEAGNTIYF; d_call: TRBD1; j_call: TRBJ1-3; clone_size: .; v_call: TRBV9